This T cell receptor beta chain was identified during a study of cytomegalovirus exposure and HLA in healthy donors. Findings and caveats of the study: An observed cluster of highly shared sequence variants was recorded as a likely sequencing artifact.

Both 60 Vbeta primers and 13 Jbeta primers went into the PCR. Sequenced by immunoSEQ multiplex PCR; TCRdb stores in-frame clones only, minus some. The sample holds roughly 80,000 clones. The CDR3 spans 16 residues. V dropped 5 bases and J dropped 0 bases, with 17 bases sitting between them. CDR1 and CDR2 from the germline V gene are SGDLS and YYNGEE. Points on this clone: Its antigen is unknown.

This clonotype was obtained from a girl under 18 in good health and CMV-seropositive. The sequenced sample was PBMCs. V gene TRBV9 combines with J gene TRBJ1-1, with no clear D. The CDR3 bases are TGTGCCAGCAGGTCAATCCGGGAGTCAGTGAACACTGAAGCTTTCTTT. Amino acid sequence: CASRSIRESVNTEAFF.